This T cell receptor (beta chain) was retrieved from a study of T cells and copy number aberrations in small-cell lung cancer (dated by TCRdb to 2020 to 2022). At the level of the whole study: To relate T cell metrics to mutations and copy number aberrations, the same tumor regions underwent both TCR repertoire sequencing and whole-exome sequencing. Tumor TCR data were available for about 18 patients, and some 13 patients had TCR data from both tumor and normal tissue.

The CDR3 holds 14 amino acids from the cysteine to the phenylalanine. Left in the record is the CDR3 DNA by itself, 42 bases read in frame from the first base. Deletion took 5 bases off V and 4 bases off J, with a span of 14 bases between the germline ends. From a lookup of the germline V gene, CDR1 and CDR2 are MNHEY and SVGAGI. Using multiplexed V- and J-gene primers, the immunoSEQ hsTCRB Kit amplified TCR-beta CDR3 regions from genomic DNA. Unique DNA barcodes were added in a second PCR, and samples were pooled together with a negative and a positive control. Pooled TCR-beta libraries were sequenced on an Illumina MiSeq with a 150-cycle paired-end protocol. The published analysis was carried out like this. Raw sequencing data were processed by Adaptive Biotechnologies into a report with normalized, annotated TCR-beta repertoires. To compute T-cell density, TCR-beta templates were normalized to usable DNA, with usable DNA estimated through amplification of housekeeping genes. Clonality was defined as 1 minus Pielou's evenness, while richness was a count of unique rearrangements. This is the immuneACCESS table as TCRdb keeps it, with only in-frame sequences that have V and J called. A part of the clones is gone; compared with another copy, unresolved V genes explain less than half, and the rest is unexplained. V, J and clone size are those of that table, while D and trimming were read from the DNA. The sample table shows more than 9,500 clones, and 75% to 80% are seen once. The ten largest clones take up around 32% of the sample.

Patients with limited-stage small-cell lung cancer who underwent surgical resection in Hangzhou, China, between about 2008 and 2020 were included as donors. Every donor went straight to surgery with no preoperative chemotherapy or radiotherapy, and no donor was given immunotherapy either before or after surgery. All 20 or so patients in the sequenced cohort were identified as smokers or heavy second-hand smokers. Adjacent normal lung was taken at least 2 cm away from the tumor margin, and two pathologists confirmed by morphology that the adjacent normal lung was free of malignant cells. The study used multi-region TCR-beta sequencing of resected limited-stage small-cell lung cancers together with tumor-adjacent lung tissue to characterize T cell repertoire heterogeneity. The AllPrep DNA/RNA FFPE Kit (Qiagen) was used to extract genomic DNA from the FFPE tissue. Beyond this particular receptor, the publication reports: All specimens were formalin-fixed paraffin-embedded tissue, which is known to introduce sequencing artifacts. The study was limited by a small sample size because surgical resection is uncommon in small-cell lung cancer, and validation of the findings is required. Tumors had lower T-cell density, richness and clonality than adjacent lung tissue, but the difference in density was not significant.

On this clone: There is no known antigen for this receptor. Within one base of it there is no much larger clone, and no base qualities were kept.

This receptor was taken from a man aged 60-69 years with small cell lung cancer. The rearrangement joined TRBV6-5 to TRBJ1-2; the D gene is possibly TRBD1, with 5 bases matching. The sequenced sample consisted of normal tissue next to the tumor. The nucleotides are TGTGCCAGCAGTCCCCAGGGACCCACCTATGGCTACACCTTC. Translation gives CASSPQGPTYGYTF.